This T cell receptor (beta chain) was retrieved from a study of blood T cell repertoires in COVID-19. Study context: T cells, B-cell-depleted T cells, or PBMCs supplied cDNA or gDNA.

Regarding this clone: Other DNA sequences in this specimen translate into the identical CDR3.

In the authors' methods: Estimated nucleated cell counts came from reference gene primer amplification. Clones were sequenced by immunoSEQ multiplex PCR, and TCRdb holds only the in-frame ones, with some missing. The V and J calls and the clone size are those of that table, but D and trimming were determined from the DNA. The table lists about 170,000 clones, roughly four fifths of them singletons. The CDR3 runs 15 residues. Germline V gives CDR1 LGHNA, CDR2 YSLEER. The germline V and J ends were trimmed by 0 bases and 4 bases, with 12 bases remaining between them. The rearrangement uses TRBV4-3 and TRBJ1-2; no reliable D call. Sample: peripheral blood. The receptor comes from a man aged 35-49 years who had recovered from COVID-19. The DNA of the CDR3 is TGCGCCAGCAGCCAAGATGCCGGGAACAGCTATGGCTACACCTTC. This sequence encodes CASSQDAGNSYGYTF.